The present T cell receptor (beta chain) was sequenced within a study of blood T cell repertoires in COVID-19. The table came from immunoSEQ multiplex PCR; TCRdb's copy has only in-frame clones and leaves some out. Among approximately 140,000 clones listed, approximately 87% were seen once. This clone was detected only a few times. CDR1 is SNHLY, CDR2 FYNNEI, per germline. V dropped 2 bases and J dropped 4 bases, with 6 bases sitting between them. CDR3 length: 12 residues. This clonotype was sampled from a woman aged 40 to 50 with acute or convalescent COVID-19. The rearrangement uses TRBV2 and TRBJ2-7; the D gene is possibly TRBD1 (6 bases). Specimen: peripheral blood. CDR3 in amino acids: CASSEQGYEQYF. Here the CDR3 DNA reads TGTGCCAGCAGTGAACAGGGGTACGAGCAGTACTTC.